This T cell receptor beta chain was captured in a study of cytomegalovirus exposure and HLA in healthy donors (dated by TCRdb to between 2016 and 2019). For context, the study as a whole: In an earlier analysis of roughly 500 of the donors, under 300 Gb of sequence data and some 100 million unique TCR beta sequences from about 190 million T cells were reported. Rather than using new phenotypic data, the later analysis identified candidate immune exposures from TCR beta sequences and from how often those sequences occurred across donors. Typing coverage varied by locus: roughly 620-630 donors for A, B, C, DRB1 and DQB1; approximately 500 for DQA1; some 610 for DPA1; around 450 for DPB1. Of the 398 genotyped donors, 65% to 90% were placed in the genetic ancestry cluster associated with self-reported Caucasian donors. In an earlier analysis of a few hundred of the donors, high-throughput TCR beta sequencing was used to judge whether each TCR beta V gene segment behaved as functional or pseudogenic. Because of strong linkage in the cohort, roughly five DR-DQ haplotypes were treated as single units for association and clustering. HLA typing covered class I and class II loci at four-digit resolution. The aim of the study was to test whether cataloging public T cell receptors could identify signatures of past pathogen exposure. A later genetic analysis used genome-wide SNP genotypes for 398 of the 666 donors, treating that subset as a discovery cohort. Around 320 gigabases of sequencing data and roughly 90 million unique TCR sequences were included in an early release covering roughly 700 HLA-typed donors. The study combined high-throughput TCR immunosequencing, statistical association of individual TCRs with disease status, and machine learning to predict cytomegalovirus infection status. The study profiled the T cell repertoires of 500 to 800 subjects by immunosequencing and related them to cytomegalovirus serostatus. In a later analysis, previously published TCR beta repertoires from fewer than 750 donors were re-analyzed and high-resolution HLA genotyping was added so that TCR occurrence patterns could be studied. On average, around 230,000 unique TCR beta nucleotide sequences were sequenced per donor among about 400 genotyped donors of the cohort, with approximately 18% of those sequences being non-productive. All discovery cohort repertoires had been generated on a single sequencing platform. Donor age, sex, ethnicity and CMV serostatus were collected together with the repertoire data. Along with the roughly 670-subject first cohort, a separate validation cohort of over a hundred different subjects was used. Summary of the overall study and its limitations: It was suggested by the authors that the approach could potentially be generalized to other disease states and immunological phenotypes. A later genetic analysis reported fewer N-insertions in productive TCRs among donors in an Asian-associated ancestry cluster than the roughly 640-donor mean. Linkage disequilibrium might explain the correlated functional status among segregating V segments, but an unknown experimental factor could not be ruled out. In a later analysis, most CMV-associated TCR beta chains were found to appear HLA-restricted, with HLA associations seemingly driven largely by CMV exposure. A further reported finding was that TCR beta sequences accurately predicted the HLA-A and HLA-B alleles for most subjects in the first cohort. The classifier was reported to diagnose cytomegalovirus status with high specificity and sensitivity in both the original and validation cohorts. Immune exposure information for the cohort was limited to CMV serostatus. In a later analysis, around 15,000 TCR beta sequences were associated with specific HLA alleles at a false discovery rate of 0.05. A few of the identified cytomegalovirus-associated TCR beta chains were confirmed in vitro to be specific for cytomegalovirus antigens. Several of the top co-occurrence clusters appeared to be linked to parvovirus B19, influenza, CMV and Epstein-Barr virus, according to a later analysis. In the study, approximately 160 TCR beta chains were listed as associated with cytomegalovirus. Sequencing depth was assumed to be roughly uniform across donors in the presence/absence analyses, though that assumption may not hold. When HLA alleles, especially DR and DQ, strongly co-occurred, TCR associations were difficult to assign to individual alleles. Because counts were too low, 15 to 20 rarely observed V segments, including chromosome 9 orphons, were excluded from the earlier analysis of 587 of the donors. A later genetic analysis associated a missense DCLRE1C variant with V-gene and J-gene trimming of TCR beta chains, and an independent cohort replicated the association. A cluster of highly shared sequence variants was judged likely to be a technical artifact of the sequencing pipeline. This cohort had only TCR beta chains sequenced, and the lack of alpha or paired-chain data limited which features could be detected. In an earlier analysis of a few hundred of the donors, most TCR beta V segments were observed in productive rearrangements about 90% or about 30% of the time, broadly matching IMGT annotations. Some IMGT-functional V segments, including TRBV6-2 and TRBV6-3, could not be told apart with the 87-base-pair reads, so those segments were excluded. Because some donors lacked HLA typing at each locus, the association tests relied only on the typed subset. While some public TCRs were present in many individuals, most TCR sequences turned up only very rarely across donors. In a later analysis, the rate of TCR association differed among HLA loci, with DRB1 alleles having the most associated TCRs and HLA-C alleles having the fewest. A later analysis found that HLA-associated TCR beta chains were more clonally expanded and had lower generation probabilities than equally common non-associated chains.

The germline V gene yields MGHRA for CDR1 and YSYEKL for CDR2. The CDR3 goes from the cysteine to the phenylalanine over 17 residues. Just CDR3 DNA is preserved here, 51 bases in frame from base 1. V lost 0 bases and J lost 3 bases, and the count of bases not matched to a germline gene is 8. The cohort comprised 666 healthy bone marrow donors. At the time of sampling, every cohort member was nominally healthy, though immune exposures that went unrecorded were likely present. The donor was CMV seropositive and belonged to the group of about 290 seropositive cohort members. Each donor provided a peripheral blood sample, and peripheral blood mononuclear cells were used for TCR beta sequencing. Genomic DNA extraction from the blood cell samples was performed with the Qiagen DNeasy Blood Extraction Kit. As concerns this clone: Its binding antigen is unknown. No base qualities exist here, and no much larger clone lies one base off it.

The protocol used for the library was the immunoSEQ multiplex PCR assay. The multiplex PCR relied on a mix of 60 forward primers for TCR Vbeta segments and 13 reverse primers for TCR Jbeta segments. The CDR3 region of rearranged TCR beta genes was amplified from genomic DNA with a multiplex PCR assay. On the Illumina HiSeq System, the amplified TCR beta libraries were sequenced as 87-base-pair reads. On the study's bioinformatics: Across the 700 or so repertoires, a later analysis counted 80 million or so unique TCR beta chains, roughly 11 million of which were shared by at least two donors. To remove PCR and sequencing errors, raw reads were error-corrected and collapsed into unique sequences using a nearest-neighbor algorithm that merged closely related sequences. V, D and J gene segments were assigned by aligning CDR3 sequences to IMGT reference sequences. For a sequence to be retained, a match of at least six nucleotides to both a V gene segment and a J gene segment was required. Rearrangements were classified as productive when the CDR3 lacked stop codons and remained in frame with V and J, and all other rearrangements were classified as non-productive. Following IMGT convention, CDR3 was defined as the stretch from the second conserved V-encoded cysteine to the conserved J-encoded phenylalanine. In an earlier analysis of around 640 of the donors, sequences lacking an unambiguous match to a single V gene segment were excluded. In an earlier analysis of around 590 of the donors, a V segment was called functional when productive rearrangements were above 56.7%, and segregating when the standard deviation between donors exceeded 5%. To diagnose cytomegalovirus status from the catalog of TCR beta chain sequences, a statistical classification framework was built. A later analysis assigned V and J genes by comparing TCR nucleotide sequences with IMGT/GENE-DB human TR gene sequences. In a later analysis, CDR3 sequences and most-parsimonious VDJ recombination scenarios were assigned using the TCRdist pipeline. In a later analysis, every TCR beta chain was defined by the combination of its CDR3 amino acid sequence and its V-gene family, and reads without a unique V-gene family were dropped. As a way to deal with suspected cross-contamination and a sequencing artifact, a later analysis dropped approximately 590 nucleotide sequences that were highly shared and had low generation probability. A later analysis calculated a clonal expansion index for each public chain from normalized within-repertoire ranks of inferred template counts. A later analysis computed generation probabilities with a VDJ recombination model fitted to out-of-frame rearrangements, and checked the results against IGoR. In a later analysis, TCR-TCR, TCR-HLA and TCR-CMV co-occurrence was scored with hypergeometric tests, and a repertoire-size bias correction was applied to TCR pairs. A later analysis estimated false discovery rates by permuting HLA or CMV assignments 20 times. In a later analysis, co-occurring TCRs were grouped with DBSCAN, and TCRdist sequence similarity was added when clustering was performed within HLA-allele-positive subsets. Repertoires with fewer than 30,000 or more than 120,000 public chains, plus five repertoires with anomalous nucleotide sharing, were excluded from co-occurrence clustering. TCRdb carries this immuneACCESS record with in-frame sequences only. Its versions omit some clonotypes, under half of them owing to an unresolved V gene in the studies checked, with the rest unexplained. Clone size and the V and J calls come from that table; the DNA yielded D and trimming. The sample contains over 95,000 clones, about three quarters of them found a single time. The ten top clones hold 12% of the sample.

This sequence originates from a woman between 40 and 50 years old in good health and CMV-seropositive. The chain links TRBV4-1 with TRBJ1-3; the central 7 bases match TRBD1. Sequenced material: PBMCs. This receptor carries the CDR3 CASSQDTGTVFGNTIYF. The nucleotides are TGCGCCAGCAGCCAAGACACCGGGACAGTGTTTGGAAACACCATATATTTT.